These T cell receptor beta chains were read from a single sample in a study of blood T cell repertoires in COVID-19. Using immunoSEQ multiplex PCR, the repertoire was profiled, and TCRdb retains in-frame clones only, with some absent. The repertoire holds around 42,000 clones, roughly 91% seen once, with roughly 5% in the top ten. The sample was peripheral blood. These receptors originate from a human donor in a cohort sampled during active COVID-19. Both conserved end residues are part of each CDR3. The D gene is left open where the match is weak. Clone sizes are given selectively: once, few, many, or a class where the clone is expanded.

once,TRBV24-1,TRBJ2-1,TRBD2,TGTGCCACCAGTGACCATCCTGGGACTAGCGGGAGGTTATATGAGCAGTTCTTC,CATSDHPGTSGRLYEQFF
-,TRBV18,TRBJ1-5,TRBD1,TGTGCCAGCTCCCTCCAAGACAGGGCCTCCTTAAATCAGCCCCAGCATTTT,CASSLQDRASLNQPQHF
-,TRBV7-8,TRBJ2-5,-,TGTGCCAGCAGCTTAGGGCCCCGTTACCAAGAGACCCAGTACTTC,CASSLGPRYQETQYF
-,TRBV6-2/TRBV6-3,TRBJ2-2,-,TGTGCCAGCAGCATCGCTAGATCCGGGGAGCTGTTTTTT,CASSIARSGELFF
-,TRBV27,TRBJ2-1,-,TGTGCCAGCAGGCAAAAACAGAGCTCCTACAATGAGCAGTTCTTC,CASRQKQSSYNEQFF
once,TRBV10-2,TRBJ2-1,TRBD2,TGCGCCAGCAGTCCGGGACTAGCGGGAGGGGGCTGGGTAAGGAATGAGCAGTTCTTC,CASSPGLAGGGWVRNEQFF
-,TRBV11-1,TRBJ2-7,TRBD1,TGTGCCAGCAGCCCTCGGGACAGGGGGCTCTACGAGCAGTACTTC,CASSPRDRGLYEQYF
once,TRBV6-5,TRBJ2-3,-,TGTGCCAGCAGTTACCCCCGGACAGATACGCAGTATTTT,CASSYPRTDTQYF
-,TRBV5-5,TRBJ1-6,TRBD1,TGTGCCAGCACCACAGGGGAGGTTTTACCCAATTCACCCCTCCACTTT,CASTTGEVLPNSPLHF
-,TRBV25-1,TRBJ2-7,TRBD2,TGTGCCAGCAGTTCCCGGCAGCGGGACTCTTCCTACGAGCAGTACTTC,CASSSRQRDSSYEQYF
-,TRBV28,TRBJ1-2,-,TGTGCCAGCAGCCTTAACTATGGCTACACCTTC,CASSLNYGYTF
-,TRBV19,TRBJ1-2,-,TGTGCCAGTAGAGAACCCTATATCTATGGCTACACCTTC,CASREPYIYGYTF
-,TRBV6-5,TRBJ1-3,TRBD1,TGTGCCAGCAAAAGGGGGCCTGGAAACACCATATATTTT,CASKRGPGNTIYF
once,TRBV18,TRBJ2-2,TRBD2,TGTGCCAGCTCACCAACTAGCGGGAGGGGAAACACCGGGGAGCTGTTTTTT,CASSPTSGRGNTGELFF
-,TRBV6-1,TRBJ1-2,-,TGTGCCAGCAGTGAAAGGAGCACCTACACCTTC,CASSERSTYTF
once,TRBV19,TRBJ2-7,TRBD1,TGTGCCAGTAGTGTGGGGGACAGGAGAACCTACGAGCAGTACTTC,CASSVGDRRTYEQYF